This T cell receptor beta chain was obtained from a study of T cell repertoires in cytomegalovirus infection. The wider study: CMV infection plus the matching HLA type was flagged by public TCR beta signatures.

Study observations and caveats: CMV-specific TCR beta clonotypes restricted by HLA-C were the ones dominating the ex vivo response. Identification of carriers of CMV plus the relevant HLA was performed using cumulative public TCR beta family frequency.

MiXCR was run by TCRdb on the reads, yielding one entry per CDR3 protein. The sample comprises over 90,000 distinct CDR3 sequences, 16% of which are singletons, and approximately 7.9% rests with the top ten. Germline-derived CDR1 and CDR2 are MNHEY and SVGAGI. The ends were cut back, 6 bases at V and 2 bases at J, with 14 bases in the middle. The CDR3 has 14 residues. This clonotype turned up a few times. The antigen remains unidentified. The sample was PBMCs. This chain links TRBV6-5 with TRBJ2-7; D unclear. The source of this sequence is a human donor in good health (CMV status not recorded). Some clones in this sample may be carry-over from other donors' samples. The CDR3 DNA is TGTGCCAGCAGCCGTTTGGGCCTTACCTACGAGCAGTACTTC. Its protein is CASSRLGLTYEQYF.